The entry that follows covers one TCR beta chain sequence. This clone showed up just a few times. Its antigen specificity is not known. Base qualities are missing; no much larger clone stands one base away. The sample belongs to a study of blood T cell repertoires in COVID-19 (dated by TCRdb to between 2020 and 2021). In the study overall: Samples covering the acute and convalescent phases of COVID-19 were provided by collaborators in the United States, Italy and Spain. The material from the prospective study consisted of cDNA or gDNA derived from T cells, B-cell-depleted T cells, or PBMCs. Deeply sampled blood TCRbeta repertoires from subjects exposed to, actively infected with, or recovered from COVID-19 were included in the dataset. The repertoires were released in a freely available public database intended as a resource for research on the immune response to SARS-CoV-2. The samples were drawn from the first 160 participants of the ongoing ImmuneRACE study and from some 1,300 subjects provided by 6 global collaborators. Sample metadata almost always included a de-identified subject ID, COVID-19 status, age in years and sex. HLA class I and class II types, where available, came from metadata supplied by the sample provider rather than from assay-based typing. Broad study findings and their caveats: How much clinical and demographic metadata was included differed by source and by participant, and the metadata was provided uncurated.

The immunoSEQ Assay, a bias-controlled multiplex PCR, was used to amplify TCRbeta CDR3 regions from genomic DNA. For the original study's pipeline: The number of nucleated cells in each sample was estimated by amplification of reference gene primers within the assay. To quantify the absolute abundance of each unique TCRbeta CDR3 rearrangement, sequence reads were collapsed and filtered. For each sample, productive Simpson clonality was calculated by taking the square root of Simpson's diversity index across productive rearrangements. As stored in TCRdb, this immuneACCESS dataset retains in-frame rearrangements with V and J assigned. A fraction of the clones does not appear; measured against another copy, unresolved V genes explain less than half of the discrepancy, and the remainder lacks a known reason. The D gene and trimming were derived from the DNA, and the V and J assignments and clone size from that table. The sample contains 380,000 or so clones, about 80% of them found a single time. The ten largest clones represent more than 0.85% of the sample.

Whole blood was collected in K2EDTA tubes by collaborating institutions according to the institutions' own protocols. For TCRbeta analysis, collaborator samples were shipped as frozen whole blood, as isolated PBMCs, or as DNA extracted from either sample type. Including cysteine and phenylalanine, the CDR3 has 13 amino acids. Just CDR3 DNA is preserved here, 39 bases in frame from base 1. The germline V gene supplies CDR1 SGHDT and CDR2 YYEEEE. V and J lose 2 bases and 1 base, and a span of 6 bases separates them. The sequence came from a human donor with acute or convalescent COVID-19. The donor label of this sample is uncertain. The chain links TRBV5-6 with TRBJ2-5, and possibly TRBD2, on 5 matching bases. Sequencing was carried out using peripheral blood. The CDR3 sequence is CASSFAGQETQYF. Read as DNA, the sequence is TGTGCCAGCAGCTTTGCGGGCCAAGAGACCCAGTACTTC.